These 5 T cell receptor beta chains were all obtained from the same sample, sequenced in a study of human T cells and chemical hapten exposure. Time point noted: patch test 1, 2 weeks after DPC sensitization. The treatment denotes: therapeutic diphenylcyclopropenone sensitization with weekly scalp DPC. TCRdb re-derived calls from the RACE reads in MiXCR, one entry per CDR3 protein. The sample consists of more than 150,000 distinct CDR3 sequences, about 15% of them appearing once. Material: whole blood, obtained in connection with sensitization to the hapten diphenylcyclopropenone (DPC). All receptors come from a woman in her twenties or thirties with alopecia areata. Some clones in this sample may be carry-over from other donors' samples.

This clonotype was found a few times. The V gene is TRBV7-2, the J gene TRBJ2-4, with D possibly being TRBD1 or TRBD2 (6 bases each). CDR3 size: 15 residues. In germline, CDR1 is SGHTA, CDR2 FQGNSA. V lost 1 base and J lost 4, with 11 bases in between. Here the CDR3 reads CASSLGGALKNIQYF. CDR3 nucleotide sequence: TGTGCCAGCAGCTTAGGGGGGGCCCTAAAAAACATTCAGTACTTC.

This clonotype was detected a few times. J is TRBJ2-7 and V is TRBV7-2; D is possibly TRBD2 (5 bases). The CDR3 covers 15 residues. Trimming shortened V by 5 bases and J by 2 bases, and 16 bases separated the two germline ends. Germline V gives CDR1 SGHTA, CDR2 FQGNSA. The CDR3 region has the DNA TGTGCCAGCAGCCCCGGGAACCTACCTCCCTACGAGCAGTACTTC. Translation: CASSPGNLPPYEQYF. Filled out from reference TRBV7-2 and TRBJ2-7, the complete variable domain reads GAGVSQSPSNKVTEKGKDVELRCDPISGHTALYWYRQSLGQGLEFLIYFQGNSAPDKSGLPSDRFSAERTGGSVSTLTIQRTQQEDSAVYLCASSPGNLPPYEQYFGPGTRLTVT.

This clonotype occurred a few times. The genes are TRBV27 and TRBJ1-5, with D perhaps TRBD1 (6 bases). The CDR3 consists of 15 residues. Per germline, CDR1 MNHEY and CDR2 SMNVEV (reference sequence). Trimming took off 0 bases at V and 6 bases at J, with 12 bases between the two ends. The CDR3 reads CASSLSPGGRQPQHF. CDR3 DNA: TGTGCCAGCAGTTTATCCCCCGGGGGCCGTCAGCCCCAGCATTTT.

This clonotype was picked up many times. The rearrangement uses TRBV29-1 and TRBJ1-5; D is perhaps TRBD1 (5 bases). The ends were cut back, 0 bases at V and 6 bases at J, with 9 bases in the middle. In germline, CDR1 is SQVTM, CDR2 ANQGSEA. The CDR3 loop spans 13 amino acids. CDR3 amino acids: CSVEDEGCQPQHF. CDR3 sequence (DNA): TGCAGCGTTGAAGATGAGGGGTGTCAGCCCCAGCATTTT.

The table lists this clonotype with a few counts. DNA of the CDR3: TGCAGTGCTAGAGCTGGGGGGCGGTACGAGCAGTACTTC. Its protein product is CSARAGGRYEQYF. The chain links TRBV20-1 to TRBJ2-7; possibly TRBD1 or TRBD2 for D (6 bases each). Germline V gene lookup returns CDR1 DFQATT and CDR2 SNEGSKA (reference sequence). The V gene lost 1 base and the J gene lost 4 bases, with 11 bases spanning the gap. The CDR3 runs 13 residues.